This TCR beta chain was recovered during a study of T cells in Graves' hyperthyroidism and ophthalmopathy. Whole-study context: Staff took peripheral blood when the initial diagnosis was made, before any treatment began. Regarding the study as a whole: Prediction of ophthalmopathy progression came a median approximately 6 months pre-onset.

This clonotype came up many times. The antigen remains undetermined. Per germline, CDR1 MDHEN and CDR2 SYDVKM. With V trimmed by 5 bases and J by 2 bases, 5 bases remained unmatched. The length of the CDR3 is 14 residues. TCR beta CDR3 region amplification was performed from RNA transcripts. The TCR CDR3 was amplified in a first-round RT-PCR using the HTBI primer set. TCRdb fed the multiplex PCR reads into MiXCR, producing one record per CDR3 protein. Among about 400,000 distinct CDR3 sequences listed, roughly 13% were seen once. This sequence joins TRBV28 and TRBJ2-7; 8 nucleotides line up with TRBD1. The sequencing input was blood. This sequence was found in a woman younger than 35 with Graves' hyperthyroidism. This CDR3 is CASSPRDRPYEQYF. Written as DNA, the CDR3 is TGTGCCAGCAGTCCCCGGGACAGGCCCTACGAGCAGTACTTC.